This T cell receptor (beta chain) was sequenced during a study of cytotoxic CD8 clonotypes in ibrutinib-treated CLL. The method was immunoSEQ multiplex PCR; TCRdb's version includes in-frame clones alone and lacks a portion of them. Here the sample spans about 160,000 clones, roughly 80% being singletons. In germline, CDR1 is MDHEN, CDR2 SYDVKM. This CDR3 contains 14 residues. V was pared by 8 bases and J by 6 bases, with 19 bases between. The material sequenced was PBMCs, taken after 12 months of ibrutinib treatment. The chain joins TRBV28 to TRBJ1-1; D call uncertain. The source of this sequence is a human donor with chronic lymphocytic leukemia. This chain's CDR3 is CASETAQGRAEAFF. CDR3 sequence (DNA): TGTGCCAGCGAGACTGCACAAGGACGAGCTGAAGCTTTCTTT.